This T cell receptor beta chain was sequenced during a study of blood T cell repertoires in COVID-19. Study overall: Samples came from the United States, Italy and Spain, spanning acute and convalescent COVID-19. From T cells, B-cell-depleted T cells, or PBMCs came the material, which was cDNA or gDNA.

Per the authors' pipeline: Amplification from reference gene primers served as the basis for estimated nucleated cell counts. Repertoires were generated with immunoSEQ multiplex PCR, while TCRdb's copy carries only in-frame clones and drops some. V, J and clone size were drawn from that table, and D and trimming were deduced from the DNA. The sample carries about 75,000 clones, 87% recorded once. Germline CDR1 reads LGHNA; CDR2 reads YNFKEQ. Trimming took off 3 bases at V and 5 bases at J, with 29 bases between the two ends. The CDR3 length is 19 residues. The rearrangement joins TRBV4-2 to TRBJ2-7; weak D call: TRBD1 (5 bases). This receptor was identified in a woman aged 45-59 years with acute or convalescent COVID-19. Material for sequencing was peripheral blood. CDR3 in amino acids: CASSQETLTYTTKGNEQYF. CDR3 DNA sequence: TGTGCCAGCAGCCAGGAAACGTTAACCTACACTACGAAGGGGAACGAGCAGTACTTC.